This T cell receptor beta chain came from a study of patients and donors after allogeneic stem cell transplantation. Via MiXCR, TCRdb re-called the RT-PCR reads, giving one row per CDR3 protein. The data hold 390,000 or so distinct CDR3 sequences, with under 20% observed a single time. V gave up 7 bases and J gave up 0 bases; unmatched junction bases: 4. The CDR3 spans 14 residues. The germline CDR1 and CDR2 sequences are SEHNR and FQNEAQ (reference sequence). The chain combines TRBV7-9 with TRBJ2-7, with 9 bases aligning to TRBD2. This receptor was taken from a human donor who was either an allogeneic HSCT recipient or a stem cell or donor lymphocyte infusion donor (not recorded which). It is not recorded whose cells these are; they may come from a transplant donor. Specimen: blood, either unsorted or a sorted T cell fraction (not recorded which). CDR3 nucleotide sequence: TGTGCCAGCAAGCTAGCGGGGAGCTCCTACGAGCAGTACTTC. It translates to CASKLAGSSYEQYF.